This passage covers 22 T cell receptor beta chains from one sample sequenced in a study of T cell responses to AZD1222 COVID-19 vaccine. Sequencing used immunoSEQ multiplex PCR; TCRdb keeps in-frame clones, though not all of them. This table holds about 110,000 clones, 87% found once. The sample consisted of peripheral blood, taken on day 0 of AZD1222 vaccination. These receptors were collected from an adult in good health.

In this sample, this clone turned up once. The chain links TRBV18 to TRBJ2-5; no clear D. The germline gives CDR1 KGHSH, CDR2 LQKENI. Trimming took 3 bases from V and 3 from J, leaving 8 bases between them. The CDR3 is made up of 13 amino acids. The DNA for the CDR3 is TGTGCCAGCTCACCGGGGATAGAAGAGACCCAGTACTTC. Translated: CASSPGIEETQYF.

The chain is built from TRBV28 and TRBJ1-2, with D unresolved. With 1 base removed from V and 2 bases from J, the gap between germline ends came to 8 bases. The CDR3 spans 14 residues. CDR1 and CDR2 from the germline V gene are MDHEN and SYDVKM. The CDR3 coding sequence is TGTGCCAGCAGTTTATCACAAGCGAACTATGGCTACACCTTC. Translation: CASSLSQANYGYTF.

This clone was seen just once. This chain connects TRBV3-1 (or the pseudogene TRBV3-2) to TRBJ1-6; TRBD1 agrees at 8 bases. CDR1 and CDR2 from the germline V gene are LGHDT and YNNKEL (reference sequence). The junction had 5 bases not matched to a gene; V was cut back by 4 bases and J by 6 bases. The CDR3 runs 15 residues. The CDR3 spells CASSPRQGTNSPLHF. CDR3 nucleotide sequence: TGTGCCAGCAGCCCCAGACAGGGGACTAATTCACCCCTCCACTTT.

This clone has only one observation. This chain connects TRBV28 to TRBJ2-1, with 10 nucleotides matching TRBD1. The trim removed 6 bases at V and 7 bases at J, leaving 9 bases unmatched. Germline V lookup: CDR1 MDHEN, CDR2 SYDVKM. The CDR3 spans 15 residues. The CDR3 spells CASRQTGGLGNEQFF. CDR3 bases: TGTGCCAGCAGGCAGACAGGGGGCTTAGGAAATGAGCAGTTCTTC.

The chain joins TRBV9 to TRBJ2-1; 7 nucleotides align to TRBD2. The J segment lost 4 bases and the V segment lost 3 bases, leaving 13 bases of the junction unmatched. This CDR3 comprises 17 residues. Germline CDR1 reads SGDLS; CDR2 reads YYNGEE. CDR3 coding DNA: TGTGCCAGCAGCGGACTAGCTAGCAAAATTTCGTACAATGAGCAGTTCTTC. It specifies CASSGLASKISYNEQFF.

CDR3 coding DNA: TGTGCCAGCCGACGTGGAGGGAACACTGAAGCTTTCTTT. It yields the protein CASRRGGNTEAFF. The chain combines TRBV7-2 with TRBJ1-1; D is unclear. The germline gives CDR1 SGHTA, CDR2 FQGNSA. The CDR3 has 13 amino acids. The ends were cut back, 8 bases at V and 1 base at J, with 11 bases in the middle.

The V and J genes are TRBV11-1 and TRBJ1-1; the D is unclear. Germline CDR1 SGHAT, CDR2 FQDESV (reference sequence). Trimming took 7 bases from V and 3 from J, leaving 12 bases between them. This CDR3 region has 13 residues. In DNA, the CDR3 is TGTGCCAGCAACCACCCCCCGGACACTGAAGCTTTCTTT. Translation gives CASNHPPDTEAFF.

The rearrangement links TRBV7-2 to TRBJ2-5; no definite D call. V shed 1 base and J shed 9 bases, with 15 bases lying between them. The germline V gene has CDR1 SGHTA and CDR2 FQGNSA. The CDR3 covers 14 residues. CDR3 bases: TGTGCCAGCAGCTTAGGGGGATCCCCTGGTGCCCAGTACTTC. Amino acids: CASSLGGSPGAQYF.

The rearrangement links TRBV3-1 (or the pseudogene TRBV3-2) to TRBJ2-5; 13 bases agree with TRBD2. From germline, CDR1 is LGHDT and CDR2 YNNKEL (reference sequence). The V segment lost 4 bases and the J segment 1 base; nucleotides outside the gene matches: 3. The CDR3 is made up of 16 amino acids. Here the CDR3 reads CASSRGTSGAQETQYF. CDR3 nucleotide sequence: TGTGCCAGCAGCCGCGGGACTAGCGGGGCCCAAGAGACCCAGTACTTC.

J is TRBJ2-1 and V is TRBV7-2; 9 bases align to TRBD1. CDR3 size: 15 residues. Germline loops: CDR1 SGHTA, CDR2 FQGNSA. J lost 6 bases, V lost 0 bases, and 3 bases had no gene match. CDR3 coding DNA: TGTGCCAGCAGCTTAGCGGGGGACAGGGCCAATGAGCAGTTCTTC. This gives the protein CASSLAGDRANEQFF.

The chain carries TRBV27 and TRBJ2-5; D is unresolved. Germline V gene sequence: CDR1 MNHEY, CDR2 SMNVEV (reference sequence). V dropped 3 bases and J dropped 2 bases, with 10 bases sitting between them. This CDR3 region has 14 residues. The CDR3 loop reads CASSFLGGQETQYF. The CDR3 nucleotides are TGTGCCAGCAGTTTTTTGGGTGGTCAAGAGACCCAGTACTTC.

The rearrangement joins TRBV27 to TRBJ1-1; TRBD1 is a possible D gene (5 bases). CDR3 length: 13 amino acids. The germline CDR1 and CDR2 sequences are MNHEY and SMNVEV (reference sequence). V gave up 6 bases and J gave up 4 bases, with 12 bases separating them. CDR3 in amino acids: CASRGGGSTEAFF. DNA of the CDR3: TGTGCCAGCAGAGGTGGGGGTAGCACTGAAGCTTTCTTT.

The rearrangement joins TRBV6-6 to TRBJ1-1; D is perhaps TRBD1 (5 bases). Germline V CDR1 and CDR2: MNHNY, SVGAGI (reference sequence). The V gene lost 6 bases and the J gene lost 5 bases, with 13 bases spanning the gap. The CDR3 totals 13 residues. Here the CDR3 reads CASSDQGGTEAFF. CDR3 in DNA: TGTGCCAGCAGCGACCAGGGTGGGACTGAAGCTTTCTTT.

The gene calls are TRBV6-5 and TRBJ1-5; 8 bases are shared with TRBD1. There are 14 residues in the CDR3. Germline V lookup: CDR1 MNHEY, CDR2 SVGAGI. The V and J ends lost 5 bases and 6 bases, in that order; junction bases with no gene match: 6. DNA for the CDR3: TGTGCCAGCAGTCCTGGACAGGGTAGTCAGCCCCAGCATTTT. Translating gives CASSPGQGSQPQHF.

Only a few counts were recorded for this clone. This sequence joins TRBV2 and TRBJ1-1; no clear D. Trimming stripped 9 bases from V and 1 base from J, with 15 bases between. This CDR3 contains 14 residues. Germline V lookup: CDR1 SNHLY, CDR2 FYNNEI. CDR3 nucleotides: TGTGCCAGACAAACCCTCCCCTCGAACACTGAAGCTTTCTTT. Residues: CARQTLPSNTEAFF. Looking up the rest from reference TRBV2 and TRBJ1-1 gives the full variable domain: EPEVTQTPSHQVTQMGQEVILRCVPISNHLYFYWYRQILGQKVEFLVSFYNNEISEKSEIFDDQFSVERPDGSNFTLKIRSTKLEDSAMYFCARQTLPSNTEAFFGQGTRLTVV.

The chain has TRBV2 and TRBJ1-4; D unresolved. Between the trimmed V and J ends, which lost 2 bases and 5 bases, there was a span of 9 bases. CDR3 length: 14 residues. Germline loops: CDR1 SNHLY, CDR2 FYNNEI. CDR3 bases: TGTGCCAGCAGTGAACAAGCGCTAAATGAAAAACTGTTTTTT. This gives the protein CASSEQALNEKLFF.

This chain uses TRBV19 with TRBJ2-5, with 7 positions matching TRBD2. The CDR3 has 15 residues. The germline gives CDR1 LNHDA, CDR2 SQIVND (reference sequence). Trimming at V came to 8 bases and at J to 4 bases, leaving 13 bases not matched to a gene. The CDR3 bases are TGTGCCAGTCGTGCAGGGTCGGGAGGCCGAGAGACCCAGTACTTC. This encodes CASRAGSGGRETQYF.

The chain has TRBV2 and TRBJ2-4; D may correspond to TRBD1 or TRBD2 (5 bases each). CDR1 is SNHLY, CDR2 FYNNEI, per germline. The CDR3 consists of 14 residues. V lost 4 bases, J lost 0 bases, and 7 bases lay in between. CDR3 sequence reads: CASSGDQAKNIQYF. The CDR3 DNA reads TGTGCCAGCAGTGGGGACCAAGCCAAAAACATTCAGTACTTC.

The gene calls are TRBV28 and TRBJ1-2, with a tentative D call TRBD1 (5 bases). V was clipped by 3 bases and J by 4 bases, with 15 bases between them. CDR1 and CDR2 from the germline V gene are MDHEN and SYDVKM. The CDR3 runs to 15 residues. CDR3 residues: CASSLVRQGPYGYTF. CDR3 coding DNA: TGTGCCAGCAGTTTGGTTAGGCAGGGCCCCTATGGCTACACCTTC.

To note about this clone: This sample includes further DNA sequences coding for the same CDR3. The chain is built from TRBV28 and TRBJ1-5, with D possibly TRBD1 on 5 matching bases. This CDR3 is 13 amino acids long. V lost 6 bases to trimming and J lost 5 bases, with 11 bases between them. CDR1 and CDR2 from the germline V gene are MDHEN and SYDVKM. CDR3 residues: CASSLTDHQPQHF. CDR3 DNA: TGTGCCAGCAGCTTGACAGATCATCAGCCCCAGCATTTT.

CDR3 in amino acids: CSSQRTEAFF. Written as DNA, the CDR3 is TGCAGTTCCCAAAGGACTGAAGCTTTCTTT. The chain uses TRBV20-1 and TRBJ1-1; unclear D gene. Deletions cut 8 bases from V and 5 bases from J, with 9 bases between. The CDR3 consists of 10 residues. The germline CDR1 and CDR2 sequences are DFQATT and SNEGSKA (reference sequence).

The chain employs TRBV28 and TRBJ2-7; the D is unclear. V was pared by 2 bases and J by 7 bases, with 9 bases between. The CDR3 length is 12 residues. Per germline, CDR1 MDHEN and CDR2 SYDVKM. The CDR3: CASSLPPVEQYF. CDR3 sequence (DNA): TGTGCCAGCAGTTTACCCCCGGTGGAGCAGTACTTC.